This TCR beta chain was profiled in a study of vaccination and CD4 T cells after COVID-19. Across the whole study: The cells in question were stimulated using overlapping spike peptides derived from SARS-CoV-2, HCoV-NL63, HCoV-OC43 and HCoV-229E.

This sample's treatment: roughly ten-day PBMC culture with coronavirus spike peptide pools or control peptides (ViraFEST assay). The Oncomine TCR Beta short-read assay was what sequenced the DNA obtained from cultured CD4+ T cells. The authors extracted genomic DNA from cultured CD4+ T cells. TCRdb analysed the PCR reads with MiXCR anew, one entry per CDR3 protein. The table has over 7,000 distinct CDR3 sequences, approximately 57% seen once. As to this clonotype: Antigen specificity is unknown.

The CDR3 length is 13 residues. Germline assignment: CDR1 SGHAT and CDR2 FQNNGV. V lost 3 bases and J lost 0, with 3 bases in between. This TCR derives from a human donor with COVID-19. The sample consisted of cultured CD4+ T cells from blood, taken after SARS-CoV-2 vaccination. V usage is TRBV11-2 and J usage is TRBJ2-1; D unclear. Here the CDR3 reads CASSFSSYNEQFF. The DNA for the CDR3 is TGTGCCAGCAGCTTCAGCTCCTACAATGAGCAGTTCTTC.